Listed here are 26 T cell receptor beta chains from one sample, sequenced in a study of regulatory T cells in long-lasting Graves disease. Building the TCR beta libraries relied on iRepertoire HTBI primers, and CDR3 regions underwent Arm-PCR. From the multiplex PCR reads, TCRdb called clonotypes with MiXCR, one entry per CDR3 protein. The sample includes about 470,000 distinct CDR3 sequences, 20% to 25% of them seen just once. Sample time point: persistent/refractory GD, antithyroid drugs over 5 years with positive TRAb. From PBMCs, RNA was extracted and then used to make the TCR library. Sequenced material: peripheral blood mononuclear cells (PBMCs), taken when the disease was refractory, from a patient treated with antithyroid drugs. These receptors all come from a female donor with Graves disease.

Note on this clonotype: One base away lies a much larger clone, so this may be a sequencing read error. This chain connects TRBV7-9 to TRBJ1-1, with 9 bases fitting TRBD1. There are 15 residues in the CDR3. The ends lost 6 bases at V and 3 bases at J; junction bases unmatched: 8. Per the germline V gene, CDR1 is SEHNR and CDR2 is FQNEAQ (reference sequence). The CDR3 region is CASSPGQGMDTEAFF. As DNA, the CDR3 is TGTGCCAGCAGTCCAGGACAGGGGATGGACACTGAAGCTTTCTTT.

At least ten counts were recorded for this clonotype. The J gene is TRBJ2-2, the V gene TRBV24-1; 11 bases are shared with TRBD2. Germline CDR1 KGHDR, CDR2 SFDVKD. The CDR3 contains 16 residues. V lost 8 bases and J lost 1; bases outside the gene matches: 5. The CDR3 loop is CATTSTSGRNTGELFF. The DNA for the CDR3 is TGTGCCACCACCTCAACTAGCGGGAGGAACACCGGGGAGCTGTTTTTT.

This chain joins TRBV2 and TRBJ1-5, with D maybe TRBD1 (5 bases). Germline V CDR1 and CDR2: SNHLY, FYNNEI. This CDR3 contains 15 residues. V was shortened by 6 bases and J by 0 bases, with 12 bases between the two germline ends. The CDR3 region has the DNA TGTGCCAGCAGCTGGGACGTCAATAGCAATCAGCCCCAGCATTTT. It yields the protein CASSWDVNSNQPQHF.

A remark on this clonotype: Its ends do not fully match the called genes, so a read error is possible. The rearrangement links TRBV28 to TRBJ1-2; maybe TRBD1 (6 bases). This CDR3 has 16 residues. Germline lookup yields CDR1 MDHEN and CDR2 SYDVKM. The CDR3 bases are TGTGTCAGCAGTTTATTAGGAGGGGGGACATTCTTTGGCTACACCTTC. Protein sequence: CVSSLLGGGTFFGYTF.

This clonotype was found a few times. V gene TRBV24-1 combines with J gene TRBJ2-1, with 10 bases matching TRBD2. Germline-derived CDR1 and CDR2 are KGHDR and SFDVKD. V shed 1 base and J 0 bases; nucleotides not matched to a gene: 2. This CDR3 has 17 amino acids. CDR3 nucleotide sequence: TGTGCCACCAGTGATTTAGCTAGCGGGAGCTCCTACAATGAGCAGTTCTTC. Its translation: CATSDLASGSSYNEQFF.

At least ten counts were recorded for this clonotype. The V call is TRBV7-6, the J call TRBJ2-5; 16 bases map to TRBD2. This CDR3 region has 16 residues. Trimming at V came to 2 bases and at J to 5 bases, leaving 2 bases not matched to a gene. Germline values: CDR1 SGHVS, CDR2 FNYEAQ. CDR3 protein: CASSLMGLAGGETQYF. The CDR3 DNA reads as TGTGCCAGCAGCTTAATGGGACTAGCGGGAGGGGAGACCCAGTACTTC.

This clonotype appeared many times. A junction boundary mismatches the germline segment, possibly from a read error. This chain joins TRBV7-9 and TRBJ2-5, with a tentative D call TRBD2 (5 bases). Germline-derived CDR1 and CDR2 are SEHNR and FQNEAQ (reference sequence). This CDR3 comprises 12 residues. This CDR3 reads CASSLAQETQYF. The CDR3 DNA reads TGTGCCAGCAGCCTAGCACAAGAGACCCAGTACTTC.

This clonotype showed up just a few times. J is TRBJ2-7 and V is TRBV7-9, with 9 bases fitting TRBD2. CDR1 and CDR2 (germline): SEHNR, FQNEAQ (reference sequence). V gave up 4 bases and J gave up 6 bases; unmatched junction bases: 13. CDR3 length: 16 amino acids. The chain's CDR3 is CASSYPRGAGGPEQYF. CDR3 in DNA: TGTGCCAGCAGCTACCCTCGGGGAGCGGGAGGTCCCGAGCAGTACTTC.

The chain recombines TRBV27 with TRBJ2-7, with TRBD2 identical over 11 bases. The germline gives CDR1 MNHEY, CDR2 SMNVEV (reference sequence). V dropped 6 bases and J dropped 3; count of bases not matched to a gene: 7. CDR3 length: 15 residues. CDR3 DNA sequence: TGTGCCAGCAGGTTTAGCGGGGGGGCTTTCTACGAGCAGTACTTC. Translation gives CASRFSGGAFYEQYF.

This clonotype was detected ten times or more. The V call is TRBV6-1, the J call TRBJ1-1; TRBD1 might be the D (5 bases). Trimming stripped 8 bases from V and 7 bases from J, with 17 bases between. Germline V gives CDR1 MNHNS, CDR2 SASEGT. CDR3 size: 13 residues. The CDR3 protein is CASPDPGSIEAFF. The DNA for the CDR3 is TGTGCCAGCCCGGACCCAGGGTCCATTGAAGCTTTCTTT.

This clonotype was recorded at least ten times. V gene TRBV24-1 combines with J gene TRBJ2-2, with 12 bases identical to TRBD2. Germline V lookup: CDR1 KGHDR, CDR2 SFDVKD. The CDR3 covers 18 residues. V lost 4 bases to trimming and J lost 2 bases; unmatched junction nucleotides: 7. CDR3 sequence (DNA): TGTGCCACCAGTGACCTCGGGACTAGCGGGCCTAACACCGGGGAGCTGTTTTTT. This encodes CATSDLGTSGPNTGELFF.

This clonotype was seen a few times. This chain joins TRBV6-2 or TRBV6-3 and TRBJ2-7; TRBD1 agrees at 10 bases. Germline CDR1 reads MNHEY; CDR2 reads SVGEGT. Trimming cost V 6 bases and J 5 bases; bases outside gene matches: 7. The CDR3 length is 14 residues. The CDR3 loop is CASRPGTGVHEQYF. The CDR3 bases are TGTGCCAGCAGGCCCGGGACAGGGGTTCACGAGCAGTACTTC.

The rearrangement uses TRBV5-1 and TRBJ1-4, with TRBD1 matching 9 bases. Germline CDR1 is SGHRS and CDR2 is YFSETQ. This CDR3 spans 14 amino acids. Trimming at V came to 7 bases and at J to 5 bases, leaving 6 bases not matched to a gene. CDR3 residues: CASGLGQGNEKLFF. CDR3 in DNA: TGCGCCAGCGGCCTGGGACAGGGAAATGAAAAACTGTTTTTT.

The V and J genes are TRBV9 and TRBJ1-1; D unresolved. In germline, CDR1 is SGDLS, CDR2 YYNGEE. The CDR3 length is 13 residues. The ends were cut back, 0 bases at V and 5 bases at J, with 8 bases in the middle. CDR3 protein: CASSVVVETEAFF. The CDR3 nucleotides read TGTGCCAGCAGCGTAGTCGTCGAAACTGAAGCTTTCTTT.

Regarding this clonotype: This may stem from a read error, because a much larger clone lies one nucleotide away. No conserved phenylalanine or tryptophan ends this CDR3, so it is likely a read error. The chain couples TRBV6-1 to TRBJ2-7, with D maybe TRBD1 (7 bases). Germline V gives CDR1 MNHNS, CDR2 SASEGT. The CDR3 has 16 amino acids. The V end was cut by 2 bases, the J end by 4 bases, with 18 bases between. The CDR3 sequence is CASSEPRRQGGYEQYL. The CDR3, as DNA: TGTGCCAGCAGTGAACCACGCCGACAGGGAGGTTACGAGCAGTACCTC.

This clonotype showed up many times. This sequence joins TRBV28 and TRBJ1-3; D might be TRBD1 (5 bases). V lost 3 bases to trimming and J lost 9 bases, with 15 bases between them. This CDR3 contains 14 residues. Germline lookup yields CDR1 MDHEN and CDR2 SYDVKM. CDR3 protein: CASSFRGTRGTIYF. The CDR3 DNA reads TGTGCCAGCAGTTTCCGGGGCACCCGGGGCACCATATATTTT.

This clonotype was found many times. The rearrangement links TRBV12-3 or TRBV12-4 to TRBJ1-5; D uncertain. V shed 4 bases and J shed 4 bases, with 11 bases lying between them. This CDR3 comprises 14 residues. Here the CDR3 DNA reads TGTGCCAGCAGTTCCCTTACGACTAATCAGCCCCAGCATTTT. It translates to CASSSLTTNQPQHF.

This clonotype was seen many times. This rearrangement joins TRBV6-1 to TRBJ1-5; D is ambiguous. The germline V and J ends were trimmed by 2 bases and 7 bases, with 12 bases remaining between them. CDR3 size: 14 residues. Germline CDR1 MNHNS, CDR2 SASEGT. For the CDR3, the DNA is TGTGCCAGCAGTGAATATAGGGTTGGACAGCCCCAGCATTTT. It specifies CASSEYRVGQPQHF.

There are a few counts of this clonotype. The chain is built from TRBV12-3 or TRBV12-4 and TRBJ2-3; TRBD1 agrees at 7 bases. This CDR3 is 14 amino acids long. J lost 6 bases, V lost 4 bases, and 7 bases had no gene match. The CDR3: CASSSDREGDTQYF. CDR3 sequence (DNA): TGTGCCAGCAGTTCCGACAGGGAAGGGGATACGCAGTATTTT.

This clonotype showed up many times. The J gene is TRBJ1-1, the V gene TRBV28; perhaps TRBD1 as D (6 bases). This CDR3 contains 13 residues. V was cut by 5 bases and J by 4 bases, with 11 bases left in between. Germline assignment: CDR1 MDHEN and CDR2 SYDVKM. CDR3 loop: CASSPPGATEAFF. The CDR3 region has the DNA TGTGCCAGCAGTCCGCCGGGGGCCACTGAAGCTTTCTTT. Supplemented by reference TRBV28 and TRBJ1-1, the full variable domain reads DVKVTQSSRYLVKRTGEKVFLECVQDMDHENMFWYRQDPGLGLRLIYFSYDVKMKEKGDIPEGYSVSREKKERFSLILESASTNQTSMYLCASSPPGATEAFFGQGTRLTVV.

This clonotype was counted many times. The V call is TRBV28, the J call TRBJ1-4, with 12 nucleotides matching TRBD1. This CDR3 region has 14 residues. Germline assignment: CDR1 MDHEN and CDR2 SYDVKM. V lost 5 bases, J lost 7 bases, and 2 bases stayed unmatched. In nucleotides, the CDR3 is TGTGCCAGCAGTAGGGACAGGGGGCTTGAAAAACTGTTTTTT. Protein sequence: CASSRDRGLEKLFF.

This clonotype was recorded many times. The chain combines TRBV6-1 with TRBJ2-7; 11 nucleotides align to TRBD2. J lost 4 bases, V lost 8 bases, and 4 bases had no gene match. This CDR3 has 13 amino acids. Germline CDR1 is MNHNS and CDR2 is SASEGT. CDR3: CASRTSGSYEQYF. The DNA of the CDR3 is TGTGCCAGCCGCACTAGCGGGAGTTACGAGCAGTACTTC.

This clonotype appeared once. The V call is TRBV4-1, the J call TRBJ1-2; the D is unclear. Germline assignment: CDR1 MGHRA and CDR2 YSYEKL. There are 11 residues in the CDR3. Trimming took off 2 bases at V and 7 bases at J, with 5 bases between the two ends. DNA of the CDR3: TGCGCCAGCAGCCAATTTTCTGGCTACACCTTC. Protein sequence: CASSQFSGYTF.

The V and J genes are TRBV25-1 and TRBJ2-7; D uncertain. V dropped 3 bases and J dropped 2 bases, with 17 bases sitting between them. Germline CDR1 is MGHDK and CDR2 is SYGVNS. CDR3 length: 16 amino acids. The CDR3 region is CASSEGKQPQPYEQYF. The CDR3, as DNA: TGTGCCAGCAGTGAGGGTAAACAGCCTCAACCCTACGAGCAGTACTTC.

This clonotype was observed a handful of times. The rearrangement links TRBV3-1 to TRBJ2-5; a possible D gene is TRBD2 (6 bases). V dropped 1 base and J dropped 1 base, with 13 bases sitting between them. CDR1 is LGHDT and CDR2 is YNNKEL in the germline V gene (reference sequence). The CDR3 covers 16 residues. As DNA, the CDR3 is TGTGCCAGCAGCCAAGGCGGGACGGCGGGCCAAGAGACCCAGTACTTC. It yields the protein CASSQGGTAGQETQYF.

This clonotype was seen a few times. This chain joins TRBV29-1 and TRBJ1-1, with D unresolved. Trimming cost V 4 bases and J 5 bases, with 14 bases left between them. In germline, CDR1 is SQVTM, CDR2 ANQGSEA. This CDR3 contains 13 residues. In DNA form, the CDR3 reads TGCAGCGTTGTCCCCAACGTGGGGACTGAAGCTTTCTTT. Translating it yields CSVVPNVGTEAFF.